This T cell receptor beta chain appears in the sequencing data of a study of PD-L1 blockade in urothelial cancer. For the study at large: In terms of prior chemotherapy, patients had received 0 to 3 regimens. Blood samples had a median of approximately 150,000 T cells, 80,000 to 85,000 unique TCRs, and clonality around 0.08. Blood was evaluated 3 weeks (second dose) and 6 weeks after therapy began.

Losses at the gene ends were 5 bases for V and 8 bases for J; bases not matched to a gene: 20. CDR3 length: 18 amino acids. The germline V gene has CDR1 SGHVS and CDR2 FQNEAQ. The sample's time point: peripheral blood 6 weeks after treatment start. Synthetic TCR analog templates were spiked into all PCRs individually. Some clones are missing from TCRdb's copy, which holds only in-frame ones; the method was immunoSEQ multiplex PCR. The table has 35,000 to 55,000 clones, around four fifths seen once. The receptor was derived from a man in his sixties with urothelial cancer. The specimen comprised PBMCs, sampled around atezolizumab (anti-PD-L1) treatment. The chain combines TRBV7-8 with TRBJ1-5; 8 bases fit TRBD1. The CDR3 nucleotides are TGTGCCAGCAGCCCACGACAGGGGCGAGAGAGCATTAATAAGCCCCAGCATTTT. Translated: CASSPRQGRESINKPQHF.